This entry lists 9 T cell receptor beta chains sequenced from one sample in a study of blood T cell repertoires in COVID-19. Some clones are missing from TCRdb's copy, which holds only in-frame ones; the method was immunoSEQ multiplex PCR. The table records a few hundred thousand clones, 88% of them present only once. The sample taken for sequencing was PBMCs or T cells enriched from blood (not recorded which). The receptors come from a woman between 18 and 29 years old who had been exposed to COVID-19.

The chain couples TRBV7-8 to TRBJ2-3, with TRBD2 identical over 10 bases. Germline assignment: CDR1 SGHVS and CDR2 FQNEAQ. This CDR3 has 15 residues. V trimming: 3 bases; J trimming: 1 base; junction bases outside the gene matches: 1. The CDR3 is CASSLLAGGTDTQYF. The DNA for the CDR3 is TGTGCCAGCAGCTTGCTAGCGGGGGGCACAGATACGCAGTATTTT.

Only one count was recorded for this clone. This chain links TRBV19 with TRBJ2-4, with 8 positions matching TRBD1. The CDR3 totals 17 residues. Germline trimming cut 2 bases from V and 5 bases from J; bases unmatched to any gene: 11. The V gene's germline CDR1 is LNHDA and CDR2 SQIVND (reference sequence). The CDR3 is CASSIIRTGGLQNIQYF. The CDR3 bases are TGTGCCAGTAGTATAATTAGAACAGGGGGATTACAAAACATTCAGTACTTC.

The chain is built from TRBV19 and TRBJ1-2; 7 nucleotides match TRBD1. V shed 6 bases and J 8 bases; nucleotides not matched to a gene: 9. Germline CDR1 LNHDA, CDR2 SQIVND (reference sequence). This CDR3 has 13 amino acids. CDR3 nucleotide sequence: TGTGCCAGTAGCAGACAGGGAGCGGAGGGCTACACCTTC. Protein: CASSRQGAEGYTF.

The rearrangement joins TRBV4-3 to TRBJ1-6; D possibly corresponds to TRBD1 (6 bases). There are 13 residues in the CDR3. The ends were cut back, 6 bases at V and 10 bases at J, with 13 bases in the middle. CDR1 and CDR2 from the germline V gene are LGHNA and YSLEER. The CDR3 DNA follows: TGCGCCAGCAGTGGACAGCAAAACTCACCCCTCCACTTT. Residues: CASSGQQNSPLHF.

The chain uses TRBV2 and TRBJ1-3, with unresolved D. The germline V gene encodes CDR1 SNHLY and CDR2 FYNNEI. The CDR3 has 15 amino acids. Trimming took 3 bases from V and 2 from J, leaving 11 bases between them. The CDR3 DNA reads TGTGCCAGCAGTGAGGGCAGGAACCCTGGAAACACCATATATTTT. Protein product: CASSEGRNPGNTIYF.

V is TRBV10-1 and J is TRBJ1-1; unclear D gene. The CDR3 runs 13 residues. Germline values: CDR1 WNHNN, CDR2 SYGVQD (reference sequence). V was cut by 0 bases and J by 11 bases, with 13 bases left in between. Here the CDR3 DNA reads TGCGCCAGCAGTGAGTCGACTCGAGGGAGGGCTTTCTTT. Residues: CASSESTRGRAFF.

The J gene is TRBJ1-2, the V gene TRBV27; TRBD1 is a possible D gene (6 bases). Germline assignment: CDR1 MNHEY and CDR2 SMNVEV (reference sequence). With 5 bases removed from V and 8 bases from J, the gap between germline ends came to 21 bases. The CDR3 totals 15 residues. The CDR3 sequence is CASSTILRDTWGYTF. As DNA, the CDR3 is TGTGCCAGCAGTACAATCCTCCGGGACACCTGGGGCTACACCTTC.

V gene TRBV18 combines with J gene TRBJ1-5; no definite D call. The CDR3 runs 13 residues. The V end was cut by 6 bases, the J end by 6 bases, with 12 bases between. Germline CDR1 reads KGHSH; CDR2 reads LQKENI. The CDR3 protein is CASSQSVRQPQHF. CDR3 coding DNA: TGTGCCAGCTCCCAGTCCGTTCGTCAGCCCCAGCATTTT.

The J gene is TRBJ1-2, the V gene TRBV27; D is undetermined. The germline V gene has CDR1 MNHEY and CDR2 SMNVEV (reference sequence). The CDR3 runs 14 residues. Trimming took off 3 bases at V and 3 bases at J, with 11 bases between the two ends. CDR3 amino acids: CASSLQRSDYGYTF. The CDR3 nucleotides read TGTGCCAGCAGTTTGCAGAGGAGCGACTATGGCTACACCTTC.